Below, 24 T cell receptor beta chains from the same sample are listed, as sequenced in a study of T cells in Graves' hyperthyroidism and ophthalmopathy. The investigators amplified TCR beta CDR3 regions from RNA transcripts. In the first-round RT-PCR of the TCR CDR3, the HTBI primer set was used. TCRdb called the multiplex PCR reads again in MiXCR, with one record for every CDR3 protein. The sample lists about 600,000 distinct CDR3 sequences, 15% to 20% occurring once. Sequenced input: blood. The receptor source for this set is a middle-aged woman with Graves' ophthalmopathy.

This clonotype was observed a handful of times. The chain recombines TRBV25-1 with TRBJ1-2; TRBD1 is a possible D gene (5 bases). CDR1 MGHDK and CDR2 SYGVNS come from the germline V gene. CDR3 length: 14 residues. V lost 1 base, J lost 5 bases, and 11 bases lay in between. DNA for the CDR3: TGTGCCAGCAGTGAATCCCCCGACAGTTATGGCTACACCTTC. Translation gives CASSESPDSYGYTF.

The chain has TRBV12-3 or TRBV12-4 and TRBJ1-5, with 10 bases fitting TRBD1. With 5 bases clipped from V and 7 bases from J, the junction kept 5 bases outside the gene matches. This CDR3 has 14 residues. Here the CDR3 reads CASSPPGQGQPQHF. CDR3 nucleotides: TGTGCCAGCAGTCCGCCGGGACAGGGGCAGCCCCAGCATTTT.

On this clonotype: A read error is possible here, since a much larger clone lies one base away. CDR3 DNA sequence: TGTGCCAGCACCCTCGGGGGGGACCAGCCCCAGCATTTT. It codes for CASTLGGDQPQHF. The chain has TRBV2 and TRBJ1-5; perhaps TRBD1 as D (5 bases). The germline V gene has CDR1 SNHLY and CDR2 FYNNEI. The CDR3 totals 13 residues. V was shortened by 7 bases and J by 7 bases, with 14 bases between the two germline ends.

The chain recombines TRBV2 with TRBJ1-5, with unresolved D. The ends were cut back, 2 bases at V and 3 bases at J, with 11 bases in the middle. The germline V gene encodes CDR1 SNHLY and CDR2 FYNNEI. This CDR3 region has 15 residues. DNA for the CDR3: TGTGCCAGCAGTGAATTCGCGGGTATCAATCAGCCCCAGCATTTT. It yields the protein CASSEFAGINQPQHF.

The table lists this clonotype with many counts. The chain is built from TRBV12-3 or TRBV12-4 and TRBJ2-1, with 13 positions matching TRBD2. CDR3 size: 17 residues. V shed 6 bases, J shed 0 bases, and the junction held 5 bases outside the gene matches. In DNA, the CDR3 is TGTGCCAGCAGAGGACTAGCGGGGGAGAGCTCCTACAATGAGCAGTTCTTC. Protein sequence: CASRGLAGESSYNEQFF.

This clonotype was observed a handful of times. The rearrangement uses TRBV19 and TRBJ2-2; 7 nucleotides agree with TRBD1. Germline CDR1 LNHDA, CDR2 SQIVND (reference sequence). The CDR3 consists of 17 residues. V gave up 1 base and J gave up 0 bases; unmatched junction bases: 5. Here the CDR3 reads CASSIGQGNANTGELFF. In DNA form, the CDR3 reads TGTGCCAGTAGTATAGGACAGGGTAATGCGAACACCGGGGAGCTGTTTTTT. Full variable domain (missing parts from reference TRBV19 and TRBJ2-2): DGGITQSPKYLFRKEGQNVTLSCEQNLNHDAMYWYRQDPGQGLRLIYYSQIVNDFQKGDIAEGYSVSREKKESFPLTVTSAQKNPTAFYLCASSIGQGNANTGELFFGEGSRLTVL.

The rearrangement uses TRBV4-1 and TRBJ2-2, with 8 bases lining up with TRBD1. The CDR3 sequence is 17 residues long. Germline V lookup: CDR1 MGHRA, CDR2 YSYEKL. V shed 7 bases, J shed 4 bases, and the junction held 14 bases outside the gene matches. Written as DNA, the CDR3 is TGCGCCAGCAAAGGGAGGACAGGGAATGTGATCACCGGGGAGCTGTTTTTT. The encoded protein is CASKGRTGNVITGELFF.

In this sample, this clonotype turned up a few times. This chain joins TRBV5-6 and TRBJ2-7; D unresolved. Germline-derived CDR1 and CDR2 are SGHDT and YYEEEE. Trimming pared 3 bases from V and 3 bases from J, leaving 10 bases between. This CDR3 region has 13 residues. CDR3 protein: CASSSSTNYEQYF. In nucleotides, the CDR3 is TGTGCCAGCAGCTCATCTACCAACTACGAGCAGTACTTC.

The table lists this clonotype with many counts. The CDR3 is CASSQDGRTRTYEQYF. CDR3 in DNA: TGTGCCAGCAGCCAAGATGGGCGGACTAGGACCTACGAGCAGTACTTC. This chain links TRBV14 with TRBJ2-7, with TRBD2 matching 7 bases. Germline CDR1 is SGHDN and CDR2 is FVKESK. The CDR3 contains 16 residues. V trimming: 0 bases; J trimming: 2 bases; junction bases outside the gene matches: 7.

The sample holds many counts of this clonotype. The chain employs TRBV2 and TRBJ2-3; D gene uncertain. V was clipped by 10 bases and J by 6 bases, with 20 bases between them. CDR1 is SNHLY, CDR2 FYNNEI, per germline. This CDR3 spans 14 amino acids. CDR3 nucleotides: TGTGCCAACAAGAGACTCCTGGCGAGTGATACGCAGTATTTT. Amino acids: CANKRLLASDTQYF.

J is TRBJ2-4 and V is TRBV6-1; D gene unclear. The CDR3 contains 15 residues. With 5 bases removed from V and 0 bases from J, the gap between germline ends came to 11 bases. Looked up from germline, CDR1 is MNHNS and CDR2 is SASEGT. This CDR3 reads CASSPFLLAKNIQYF. In DNA form, the CDR3 reads TGTGCCAGCAGTCCCTTTTTATTAGCCAAAAACATTCAGTACTTC.

This clonotype was observed a few times. CDR3 in amino acids: CASSLGTSVSYEQYF. For the CDR3, the DNA is TGCGCCAGCAGCTTGGGGACTAGCGTCTCCTACGAGCAGTACTTC. The chain carries TRBV5-1 and TRBJ2-7; 9 bases map to TRBD2. Germline values: CDR1 SGHRS, CDR2 YFSETQ. This CDR3 has 15 residues. The V segment lost 0 bases and the J segment 0 bases; nucleotides outside the gene matches: 1.

At least ten counts were recorded for this clonotype. V gene TRBV20-1 combines with J gene TRBJ1-1, with D uncertain. Germline CDR1 DFQATT, CDR2 SNEGSKA (reference sequence). Between the trimmed V and J ends, which lost 3 bases and 8 bases, there was a span of 19 bases. The CDR3 covers 14 residues. The CDR3 DNA reads as TGCAGTGCTAGGCGGAGTAGGGCCCATGACGAAGCTTTCTTT. Amino acids: CSARRSRAHDEAFF.

The CDR3 nucleotides are TGTGCCAGTAGTATAGGGGGGACGGCTAGCGAGCAGTACTTC. As protein: CASSIGGTASEQYF. This rearrangement joins TRBV19 to TRBJ2-7; D tentatively reads TRBD1 or TRBD2 (5 bases each). The CDR3 contains 14 residues. Germline assignment: CDR1 LNHDA and CDR2 SQIVND (reference sequence). The V gene lost 1 base and the J gene lost 6 bases, with 13 bases spanning the gap.

This clonotype turned up a few times. The V gene is TRBV9, the J gene TRBJ1-5; 10 positions agree with TRBD1. Germline CDR1 is SGDLS and CDR2 is YYNGEE. CDR3 size: 14 residues. The junction had 3 bases not matched to a gene; V was cut back by 0 bases and J by 9 bases. The CDR3 spells CASSVGRTGGPQHF. The CDR3 DNA reads TGTGCCAGCAGCGTAGGTCGGACAGGGGGGCCCCAGCATTTT.

The chain is built from TRBV18 and TRBJ2-2, with 8 bases aligning to TRBD1. Looked up from germline, CDR1 is KGHSH and CDR2 is LQKENI. This CDR3 contains 15 residues. Trimming removed 5 bases from V and 3 bases from J; junction bases left unmatched: 5. The CDR3 region has the DNA TGTGCCAGCTCATCACAACAGGGGGACACCGGGGAGCTGTTTTTT. Amino acid sequence: CASSSQQGDTGELFF. Full variable domain (remainder filled in from reference TRBV18 and TRBJ2-2): NAGVMQNPRHLVRRRGQEARLRCSPMKGHSHVYWYRQLPEEGLKFMVYLQKENIIDESGMPKERFSAEFPKEGPSILRIQQVVRGDSAAYFCASSSQQGDTGELFFGEGSRLTVL.

The J gene is TRBJ2-1, the V gene TRBV12-3 or TRBV12-4; 10 bases map to TRBD2. V dropped 1 base and J dropped 8; count of bases not matched to a gene: 5. This CDR3 has 15 residues. The CDR3 DNA sequence: TGTGCCAGCAGTTTAGATAGCGGGGGGCACGATGAGCAGTTCTTC. Translated, it gives CASSLDSGGHDEQFF.

The V call is TRBV6-1, the J call TRBJ2-1; 12 nucleotides agree with TRBD1. From germline, CDR1 is MNHNS and CDR2 SASEGT. The V segment lost 7 bases and the J segment 9 bases; nucleotides outside the gene matches: 7. The CDR3 runs to 14 residues. CDR3 protein: CASTLGTGGGEQFF. In DNA form, the CDR3 reads TGTGCCAGCACTCTCGGGACAGGGGGCGGTGAGCAGTTCTTC.

This clonotype was detected ten times or more. The chain is built from TRBV11-2 and TRBJ2-7, with no clear D. Trimming cost V 2 bases and J 0 bases, with 2 bases left between them. Germline CDR1 SGHAT, CDR2 FQNNGV. The CDR3 totals 12 residues. The DNA for the CDR3 is TGTGCCAGCAGCTTAAACTCCTACGAGCAGTACTTC. This encodes CASSLNSYEQYF.

This clonotype came up a few times. The V gene is TRBV6-1, the J gene TRBJ2-1, with 10 bases lining up with TRBD2. V was pared by 5 bases and J by 7 bases, with 5 bases of the junction left unmatched. CDR3 length: 14 residues. CDR1 and CDR2 from the germline V gene are MNHNS and SASEGT. The CDR3 loop reads CASSSGGAGNEQFF. In DNA form, the CDR3 reads TGTGCCAGCAGTAGCGGGGGGGCAGGGAATGAGCAGTTCTTC.

This clonotype was recorded at least ten times. The V and J genes are TRBV6-2 or TRBV6-3 and TRBJ2-5; 7 bases line up with TRBD1. J was trimmed by 1 base and V by 5 bases; bases with no gene match: 13. Germline-derived CDR1 and CDR2 are MNHEY and SVGEGT. The CDR3 has 17 amino acids. This CDR3 reads CASSPAPGTAIQETQYF. The CDR3 DNA reads TGTGCCAGCAGTCCCGCCCCAGGGACAGCAATCCAAGAGACCCAGTACTTC.

This clonotype was found a few times. The gene calls are TRBV20-1 and TRBJ2-2; D unresolved. Germline CDR1 DFQATT, CDR2 SNEGSKA (reference sequence). Trimming shortened V by 4 bases and J by 4 bases, and 7 bases separated the two germline ends. The CDR3 consists of 12 residues. CDR3: CSATHSTGELFF. The CDR3 nucleotides are TGCAGTGCTACCCATAGCACCGGGGAGCTGTTTTTT.

Ten or more counts support this clonotype. The chain combines TRBV5-1 with TRBJ1-2; D remains ambiguous. Trimming pared 4 bases from V and 5 bases from J, leaving 15 bases between. The CDR3 is made up of 14 amino acids. Germline V gives CDR1 SGHRS, CDR2 YFSETQ. The chain's CDR3 is CASSLQGRNYGYTF. CDR3 coding DNA: TGCGCCAGCAGCCTCCAAGGACGGAATTATGGCTACACCTTC.

The table lists this clonotype with many counts. The chain carries TRBV28 and TRBJ1-3; D is unclear. The CDR3 runs 14 residues. CDR1 is MDHEN and CDR2 is SYDVKM in the germline V gene. The V end lost 6 bases, the J end lost 2 bases, and 11 bases lay between the germline ends. This CDR3 is CASRLGNAGNTIYF. For the CDR3, the DNA is TGTGCCAGCAGGTTAGGAAACGCTGGAAACACCATATATTTT.